These T cell receptor beta chains were read from a single sample in a study of blood T cell repertoires in COVID-19. Sequenced by immunoSEQ multiplex PCR; TCRdb stores in-frame clones only, minus some. The table shows about 200,000 clones, with around nine tenths occurring only once. Sequenced input: peripheral blood. The receptors stem from a man in his forties or fifties with COVID-19, enrolled during active disease. Each CDR3 is given with its conserved first and last residue. D genes are given only for firm matches. Not every row has a clone size; where given, it reads once, few, many or a size class.

clone_size: -; v_call: TRBV3-1/TRBV3-2; d_call: TRBD1; j_call: TRBJ1-6; cdr3_length: 18; cdr3_aa: CASSQSVIRDRPIGSLHF; cdr3_nt: TGTGCCAGCAGCCAATCCGTTATTCGGGACAGGCCTATTGGATCCCTCCACTTT
clone_size: -; v_call: TRBV6-5; d_call: TRBD1; j_call: TRBJ2-7; cdr3_length: 13; cdr3_aa: CASSADRDHEQYF; cdr3_nt: TGTGCCAGCAGCGCGGACAGGGACCACGAGCAGTACTTC
clone_size: -; v_call: TRBV19; d_call: TRBD2; j_call: TRBJ2-1; cdr3_length: 19; cdr3_aa: CASRWALAGGPPPHGEQFF; cdr3_nt: TGTGCCAGTAGATGGGCCCTAGCGGGAGGGCCTCCACCCCACGGAGAGCAGTTCTTC
clone_size: -; v_call: TRBV7-2; d_call: -; j_call: TRBJ2-5; cdr3_length: 13; cdr3_aa: CASSLKRGETQYF; cdr3_nt: TGTGCCAGCAGCTTGAAGAGGGGGGAGACCCAGTACTTC
clone_size: -; v_call: TRBV5-1; d_call: TRBD1; j_call: TRBJ2-2; cdr3_length: 18; cdr3_aa: CASSFGSPGQGLAGELFF; cdr3_nt: TGCGCCAGCAGTTTTGGGTCGCCGGGACAGGGGCTTGCCGGGGAGCTGTTTTTT
clone_size: -; v_call: TRBV5-4; d_call: TRBD1; j_call: TRBJ1-1; cdr3_length: 15; cdr3_aa: CASSLGRQGLTEAFF; cdr3_nt: TGTGCCAGCAGCCTCGGCCGACAGGGGTTGACTGAAGCTTTCTTT
clone_size: -; v_call: TRBV30; d_call: -; j_call: TRBJ1-5; cdr3_length: 12; cdr3_aa: CAWSDQGQPQHF; cdr3_nt: TGTGCCTGGAGTGACCAGGGGCAGCCCCAGCATTTT
clone_size: -; v_call: TRBV13; d_call: TRBD2; j_call: TRBJ2-1; cdr3_length: 15; cdr3_aa: CASSSQRGGSNEQFF; cdr3_nt: TGTGCCAGCAGCTCCCAGCGGGGGGGTAGTAATGAGCAGTTCTTC
clone_size: once; v_call: TRBV10-3; d_call: TRBD1; j_call: TRBJ2-5; cdr3_length: 13; cdr3_aa: CAIGWDRQETQYF; cdr3_nt: TGTGCCATCGGGTGGGACAGACAAGAGACCCAGTACTTC
clone_size: once; v_call: TRBV18; d_call: -; j_call: TRBJ1-1; cdr3_length: 14; cdr3_aa: CASSPGDRNTEAFF; cdr3_nt: TGTGCCAGCTCACCGGGTGACAGGAACACTGAAGCTTTCTTT
clone_size: -; v_call: TRBV18; d_call: TRBD2; j_call: TRBJ2-7; cdr3_length: 15; cdr3_aa: CASSPFRAGAYEQYF; cdr3_nt: TGTGCCAGCTCCCCCTTTCGGGCGGGAGCCTACGAGCAGTACTTC
clone_size: -; v_call: TRBV11-2; d_call: -; j_call: TRBJ1-2; cdr3_length: 15; cdr3_aa: CASSLAGGGLDGYTF; cdr3_nt: TGTGCCAGCAGCTTAGCTGGCGGGGGGCTTGATGGCTACACCTTC
clone_size: -; v_call: TRBV11-2; d_call: TRBD1; j_call: TRBJ1-1; cdr3_length: 13; cdr3_aa: CASSSRTGGYAFF; cdr3_nt: TGTGCCAGCAGCTCCCGGACAGGGGGATACGCTTTCTTT
clone_size: -; v_call: TRBV27; d_call: -; j_call: TRBJ2-7; cdr3_length: 13; cdr3_aa: CASSPGHSYEQYF; cdr3_nt: TGTGCCAGCAGCCCGGGACACTCCTACGAGCAGTACTTC
clone_size: -; v_call: TRBV20-1; d_call: TRBD1; j_call: TRBJ1-3; cdr3_length: 17; cdr3_aa: CSASGYSQGVFGNTIYF; cdr3_nt: TGCAGTGCTAGTGGTTATTCGCAGGGGGTATTTGGAAACACCATATATTTT
clone_size: -; v_call: TRBV27; d_call: TRBD2; j_call: TRBJ2-1; cdr3_length: 20; cdr3_aa: CASSWRPGLAGGPPDFEQFF; cdr3_nt: TGTGCCAGCAGCTGGAGACCGGGACTAGCGGGGGGGCCCCCTGACTTTGAGCAGTTCTTC
clone_size: once; v_call: TRBV27; d_call: TRBD1; j_call: TRBJ2-2; cdr3_length: 16; cdr3_aa: CASRKPGQGDTGELFF; cdr3_nt: TGTGCCAGCAGAAAACCGGGACAGGGAGACACCGGGGAGCTGTTTTTT
clone_size: -; v_call: TRBV28; d_call: TRBD1; j_call: TRBJ1-2; cdr3_length: 17; cdr3_aa: CASGPTHLGQARNGYTF; cdr3_nt: TGTGCCAGCGGCCCGACGCACCTTGGACAGGCCAGGAATGGCTACACCTTC
clone_size: -; v_call: TRBV30; d_call: TRBD1; j_call: TRBJ1-4; cdr3_length: 14; cdr3_aa: CAWSGGQGNEKLFF; cdr3_nt: TGTGCCTGGAGTGGGGGACAGGGAAATGAAAAACTGTTTTTT
clone_size: once; v_call: TRBV7-2; d_call: TRBD2; j_call: TRBJ2-1; cdr3_length: 17; cdr3_aa: CASSARTSWELLNEQFF; cdr3_nt: TGTGCCAGCAGCGCACGGACTAGCTGGGAGCTCTTAAATGAGCAGTTCTTC
clone_size: once; v_call: TRBV20-1; d_call: -; j_call: TRBJ1-6; cdr3_length: 13; cdr3_aa: CSASGLTGSPLHF; cdr3_nt: TGCAGTGCTAGTGGGCTCACAGGTTCACCCCTCCACTTT
clone_size: -; v_call: TRBV7-2; d_call: -; j_call: TRBJ2-5; cdr3_length: 15; cdr3_aa: CASSLDRGRGETQYF; cdr3_nt: TGTGCCAGCAGCTTAGATCGGGGGCGGGGGGAGACCCAGTACTTC
clone_size: -; v_call: TRBV29-1; d_call: -; j_call: TRBJ1-5; cdr3_length: 12; cdr3_aa: CSVGAPGQPQHF; cdr3_nt: TGCAGCGTTGGGGCGCCTGGTCAGCCCCAGCATTTT
clone_size: -; v_call: TRBV11-1; d_call: -; j_call: TRBJ1-1; cdr3_length: 13; cdr3_aa: CASSLGGVTEAFF; cdr3_nt: TGTGCCAGCAGCTTAGGGGGCGTCACTGAAGCTTTCTTT
clone_size: -; v_call: TRBV2; d_call: -; j_call: TRBJ1-5; cdr3_length: 13; cdr3_aa: CASRISPGQPQHF; cdr3_nt: TGTGCCAGCAGGATTTCCCCGGGACAGCCCCAGCATTTT
clone_size: -; v_call: TRBV3-1/TRBV3-2; d_call: TRBD1; j_call: TRBJ1-2; cdr3_length: 13; cdr3_aa: CASSRGQGHGYTF; cdr3_nt: TGTGCCAGCAGCCGAGGACAGGGGCATGGCTACACCTTC
clone_size: once; v_call: TRBV6-5; d_call: TRBD1; j_call: TRBJ2-7; cdr3_length: 15; cdr3_aa: CASTVSGTGTIGGPF; cdr3_nt: TGTGCCAGCACTGTATCCGGGACAGGGACCATAGGAGGGCCCTTC
clone_size: few; v_call: TRBV27; d_call: TRBD2; j_call: TRBJ2-1; cdr3_length: 18; cdr3_aa: CASSGRWTTRTHNNEQFF; cdr3_nt: TGTGCCAGCAGCGGGAGGTGGACCACCCGGACACACAACAATGAGCAGTTCTTC
clone_size: -; v_call: TRBV7-2; d_call: TRBD2; j_call: TRBJ2-1; cdr3_length: 17; cdr3_aa: CASSLRGGTSGYNEQFF; cdr3_nt: TGTGCCAGCAGCCTAAGAGGTGGGACTAGCGGATACAATGAGCAGTTCTTC
clone_size: -; v_call: TRBV7-2; d_call: -; j_call: TRBJ1-5; cdr3_length: 14; cdr3_aa: CASSLRGSNQPQHF; cdr3_nt: TGTGCCAGCAGCTTGCGAGGGAGCAATCAGCCCCAGCATTTT
clone_size: -; v_call: TRBV9; d_call: -; j_call: TRBJ2-2; cdr3_length: 15; cdr3_aa: CASSVGLARGGELFF; cdr3_nt: TGTGCCAGCAGCGTAGGCTTAGCCCGCGGCGGGGAGCTGTTTTTT
clone_size: -; v_call: TRBV7-2; d_call: -; j_call: TRBJ1-5; cdr3_length: 12; cdr3_aa: CASSFQGQPQHF; cdr3_nt: TGTGCCAGCAGCTTCCAGGGTCAGCCCCAGCATTTT
clone_size: -; v_call: TRBV19; d_call: TRBD1; j_call: TRBJ1-1; cdr3_length: 15; cdr3_aa: CASRPGTVPGTEAFF; cdr3_nt: TGTGCCAGTAGGCCCGGGACAGTCCCGGGAACTGAAGCTTTCTTT
clone_size: -; v_call: TRBV7-2; d_call: TRBD1; j_call: TRBJ2-5; cdr3_length: 17; cdr3_aa: CASSSVIAGQGQETQYF; cdr3_nt: TGTGCCAGCAGCTCCGTGATCGCGGGACAGGGGCAAGAGACCCAGTACTTC
clone_size: once; v_call: TRBV27; d_call: -; j_call: TRBJ1-3; cdr3_length: 13; cdr3_aa: CASAGLSGNTIYF; cdr3_nt: TGTGCCAGCGCCGGACTCTCTGGAAACACCATATATTTT
clone_size: once; v_call: TRBV29-1; d_call: -; j_call: TRBJ1-1; cdr3_length: 15; cdr3_aa: CSVLLRQSNPPQAFF; cdr3_nt: TGCAGCGTTCTCCTAAGACAGTCGAATCCCCCCCAAGCTTTCTTT
clone_size: -; v_call: TRBV15; d_call: -; j_call: TRBJ1-1; cdr3_length: 13; cdr3_aa: CATRAGVGTEAFF; cdr3_nt: TGTGCCACCAGGGCAGGGGTGGGCACTGAAGCTTTCTTT
clone_size: -; v_call: TRBV4-1; d_call: TRBD2; j_call: TRBJ2-1; cdr3_length: 20; cdr3_aa: CASSPRTSGSGSRSYNEQFF; cdr3_nt: TGCGCCAGCAGCCCTCGGACTAGCGGGAGCGGGAGTCGCTCCTACAATGAGCAGTTCTTC
clone_size: few; v_call: TRBV7-8; d_call: TRBD1; j_call: TRBJ1-5; cdr3_length: 19; cdr3_aa: CASSPRPVTTGGIKWPQHF; cdr3_nt: TGTGCCAGCAGCCCCCGGCCGGTAACGACAGGGGGAATTAAGTGGCCCCAGCATTTT
clone_size: -; v_call: TRBV7-2; d_call: TRBD2; j_call: TRBJ2-1; cdr3_length: 18; cdr3_aa: CASSLATSGSSTISEQFF; cdr3_nt: TGTGCCAGCAGCTTGGCAACTAGCGGGAGCTCCACAATATCGGAGCAGTTCTTC
clone_size: once; v_call: TRBV5-6; d_call: -; j_call: TRBJ2-3; cdr3_length: 16; cdr3_aa: CASSPPSLVGTDTQYF; cdr3_nt: TGTGCCAGCAGCCCACCTAGCCTAGTGGGCACAGATACGCAGTATTTT
clone_size: -; v_call: TRBV5-1; d_call: -; j_call: TRBJ1-5; cdr3_length: 14; cdr3_aa: CASSLVGGEQPQHF; cdr3_nt: TGCGCCAGCAGCTTGGTAGGGGGGGAACAGCCCCAGCATTTT
clone_size: -; v_call: TRBV3-1/TRBV3-2; d_call: -; j_call: TRBJ2-3; cdr3_length: 15; cdr3_aa: CASSPAQASTDTQYF; cdr3_nt: TGTGCCAGCAGCCCAGCCCAGGCTAGCACAGATACGCAGTATTTT
clone_size: -; v_call: TRBV19; d_call: TRBD2; j_call: TRBJ2-5; cdr3_length: 14; cdr3_aa: CASSIDREDETQYF; cdr3_nt: TGTGCCAGTAGTATAGATCGGGAGGACGAGACCCAGTACTTC
clone_size: few; v_call: TRBV10-1; d_call: TRBD1; j_call: TRBJ2-7; cdr3_length: 18; cdr3_aa: CASWVPRDRDRCPYEQYF; cdr3_nt: TGCGCCAGCTGGGTACCTCGGGACCGGGACAGGTGCCCCTACGAGCAGTACTTC
clone_size: -; v_call: TRBV27; d_call: -; j_call: TRBJ2-7; cdr3_length: 15; cdr3_aa: CASSGHLASPYEQYF; cdr3_nt: TGTGCCAGCAGTGGCCATCTAGCGTCGCCCTACGAGCAGTACTTC
clone_size: -; v_call: TRBV4-2; d_call: -; j_call: TRBJ2-2; cdr3_length: 16; cdr3_aa: CASSQRAGANTGELFF; cdr3_nt: TGTGCCAGCAGCCAAAGAGCGGGCGCGAACACCGGGGAGCTGTTTTTT
clone_size: -; v_call: TRBV19; d_call: -; j_call: TRBJ2-1; cdr3_length: 13; cdr3_aa: CASSLGSLSEQFF; cdr3_nt: TGTGCCAGTAGTTTGGGGAGTTTGAGTGAGCAGTTCTTC
clone_size: -; v_call: TRBV10-3; d_call: TRBD1; j_call: TRBJ2-2; cdr3_length: 19; cdr3_aa: CAITGGWDRGEYYTGELFF; cdr3_nt: TGTGCCATCACCGGGGGGTGGGACAGGGGTGAGTATTACACCGGGGAGCTGTTTTTT
clone_size: -; v_call: TRBV5-1; d_call: TRBD1; j_call: TRBJ1-2; cdr3_length: 16; cdr3_aa: CASSESSTGGGYGYTF; cdr3_nt: TGCGCCAGCAGCGAATCCTCGACAGGGGGCGGGTATGGCTACACCTTC
clone_size: -; v_call: TRBV7-2; d_call: TRBD1; j_call: TRBJ1-6; cdr3_length: 15; cdr3_aa: CASSLLGQGNSPLHF; cdr3_nt: TGTGCCAGCAGCTTGCTGGGACAGGGGAATTCACCCCTCCACTTT
clone_size: -; v_call: TRBV18; d_call: TRBD2; j_call: TRBJ2-1; cdr3_length: 16; cdr3_aa: CASSPSGGGAVGEQFF; cdr3_nt: TGTGCCAGCTCACCTAGCGGGGGTGGTGCAGTTGGTGAGCAGTTCTTC